The entry that follows covers one T cell receptor (beta chain) sequence. Unique molecular identifiers tagged the TCRbeta library. TCRdb processed the PCR reads anew with MiXCR; each CDR3 protein has one entry. This repertoire shows over 200,000 distinct CDR3 sequences, about 9.2% found once; its top ten account for around 6.2%. Germline lookup yields CDR1 SGHTA and CDR2 FQGNSA. The CDR3 is made up of 16 amino acids. The V gene lost 5 bases and the J gene lost 5 bases, with 22 bases spanning the gap. This record belongs to a study of T-cell reconstitution after alpha-beta-depleted transplantation in children.

The chain recombines TRBV7-2 with TRBJ2-7, with a possible D match to TRBD2 (5 bases). Sequenced material: PBMCs from the stem cell graft donor, taken from the stem cell graft. The clonotype originates from a human donor who donated a stem cell graft to a child with acute lymphoblastic leukemia. The CDR3 spells CASSPDLGVSFDEQYF. Here the CDR3 DNA reads TGTGCCAGCAGCCCGGACCTCGGGGTTAGTTTCGACGAGCAGTACTTC.